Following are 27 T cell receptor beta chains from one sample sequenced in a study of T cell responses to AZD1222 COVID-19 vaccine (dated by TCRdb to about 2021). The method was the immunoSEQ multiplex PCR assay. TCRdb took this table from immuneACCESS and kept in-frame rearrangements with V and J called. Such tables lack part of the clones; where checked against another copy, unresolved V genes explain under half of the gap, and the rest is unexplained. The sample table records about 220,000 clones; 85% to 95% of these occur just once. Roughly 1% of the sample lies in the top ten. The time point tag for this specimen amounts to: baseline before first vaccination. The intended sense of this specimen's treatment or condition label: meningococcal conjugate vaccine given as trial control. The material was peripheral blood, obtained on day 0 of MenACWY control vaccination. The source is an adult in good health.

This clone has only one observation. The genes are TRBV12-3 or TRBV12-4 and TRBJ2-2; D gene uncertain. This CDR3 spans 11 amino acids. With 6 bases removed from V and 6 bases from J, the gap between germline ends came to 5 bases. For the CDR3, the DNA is TGTGCCAGCAGCCGAGCCGGGGAGCTGTTTTTT. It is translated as CASSRAGELFF.

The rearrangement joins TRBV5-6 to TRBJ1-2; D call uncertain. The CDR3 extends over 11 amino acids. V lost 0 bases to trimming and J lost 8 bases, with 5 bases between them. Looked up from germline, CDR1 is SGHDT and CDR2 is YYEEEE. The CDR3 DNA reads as TGTGCCAGCAGCTTGGTGGGGGGCTACACCTTC. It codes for CASSLVGGYTF.

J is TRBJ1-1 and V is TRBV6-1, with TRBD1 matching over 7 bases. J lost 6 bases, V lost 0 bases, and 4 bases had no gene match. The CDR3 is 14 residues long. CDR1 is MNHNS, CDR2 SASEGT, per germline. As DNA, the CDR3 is TGTGCCAGCAGTGAAGCTGGACAGGTTGCTGAAGCTTTCTTT. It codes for CASSEAGQVAEAFF.

The CDR3 nucleotides read TGTGCCAGCAGCTATGGACAGGGAACTGAAAAACTGTTTTTT. It is translated as CASSYGQGTEKLFF. V and J are TRBV5-5 and TRBJ1-4, with 8 bases lining up with TRBD1. V was clipped by 3 bases and J by 7 bases; unmatched bases: 5. There are 14 residues in the CDR3. The germline gives CDR1 SGHKS, CDR2 YYEKEE (reference sequence).

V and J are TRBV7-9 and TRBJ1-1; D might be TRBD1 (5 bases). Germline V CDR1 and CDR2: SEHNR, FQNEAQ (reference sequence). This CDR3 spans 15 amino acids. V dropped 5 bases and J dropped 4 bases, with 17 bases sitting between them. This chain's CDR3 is CASSPPDTPTTEAFF. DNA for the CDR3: TGTGCCAGCAGCCCACCGGACACACCAACCACTGAAGCTTTCTTT.

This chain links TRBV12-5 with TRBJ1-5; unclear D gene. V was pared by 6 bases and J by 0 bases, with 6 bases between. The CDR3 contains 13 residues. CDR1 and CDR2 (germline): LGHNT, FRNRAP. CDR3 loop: CASGSDSNQPQHF. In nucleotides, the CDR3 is TGTGCTAGTGGCTCCGATAGCAATCAGCCCCAGCATTTT.

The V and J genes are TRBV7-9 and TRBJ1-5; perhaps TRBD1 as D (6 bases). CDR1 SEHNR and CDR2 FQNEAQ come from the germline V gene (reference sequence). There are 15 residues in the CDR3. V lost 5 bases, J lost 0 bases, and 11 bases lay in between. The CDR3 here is CASSGQSHSNQPQHF. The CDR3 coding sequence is TGTGCCAGCAGCGGACAGTCTCATAGCAATCAGCCCCAGCATTTT.

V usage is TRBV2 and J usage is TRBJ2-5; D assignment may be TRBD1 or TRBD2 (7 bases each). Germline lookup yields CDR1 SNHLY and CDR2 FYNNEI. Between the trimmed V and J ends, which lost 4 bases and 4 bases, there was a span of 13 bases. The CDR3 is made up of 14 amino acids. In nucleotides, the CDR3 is TGTGCCAGCAGTGCCCAGGGGGGGCCAGAGACCCAGTACTTC. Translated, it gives CASSAQGGPETQYF.

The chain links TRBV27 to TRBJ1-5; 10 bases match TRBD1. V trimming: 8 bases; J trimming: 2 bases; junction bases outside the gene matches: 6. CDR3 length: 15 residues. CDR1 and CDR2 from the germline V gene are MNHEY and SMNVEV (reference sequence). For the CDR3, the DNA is TGTGCCAGCTCCTCCGGGACAGGGGGCAATCAGCCCCAGCATTTT. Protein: CASSSGTGGNQPQHF.

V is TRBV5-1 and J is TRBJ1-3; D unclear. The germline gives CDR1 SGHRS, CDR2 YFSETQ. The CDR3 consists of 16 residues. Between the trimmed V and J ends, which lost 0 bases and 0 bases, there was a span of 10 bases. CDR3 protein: CASSLEAVSSGNTIYF. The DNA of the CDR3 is TGCGCCAGCAGCTTGGAGGCTGTCTCCTCTGGAAACACCATATATTTT.

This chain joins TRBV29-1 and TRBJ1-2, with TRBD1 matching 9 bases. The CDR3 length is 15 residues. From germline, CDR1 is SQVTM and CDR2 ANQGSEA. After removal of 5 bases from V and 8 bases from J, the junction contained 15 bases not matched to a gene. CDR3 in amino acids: CSVSGTGSLSGGYTF. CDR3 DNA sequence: TGCAGCGTTTCCGGGACAGGGAGTTTATCGGGCGGCTACACCTTC.

Written as DNA, the CDR3 is TGTGCCAGCAGCTTTACCACAGCTAATTCACCCCTCCACTTT. Translated: CASSFTTANSPLHF. The chain recombines TRBV5-4 with TRBJ1-6; D uncertain. The CDR3 has 14 residues. V lost 2 bases and J lost 6, with 9 bases in between. From germline, CDR1 is SGHNT and CDR2 YYREEE (reference sequence).

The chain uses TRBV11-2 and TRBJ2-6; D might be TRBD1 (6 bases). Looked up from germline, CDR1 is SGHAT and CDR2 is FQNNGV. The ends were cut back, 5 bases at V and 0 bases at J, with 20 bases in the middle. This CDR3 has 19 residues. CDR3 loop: CASSHLARGISSGANVLTF. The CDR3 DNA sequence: TGTGCCAGCAGCCACCTCGCGAGGGGGATAAGCTCTGGGGCCAACGTCCTGACTTTC.

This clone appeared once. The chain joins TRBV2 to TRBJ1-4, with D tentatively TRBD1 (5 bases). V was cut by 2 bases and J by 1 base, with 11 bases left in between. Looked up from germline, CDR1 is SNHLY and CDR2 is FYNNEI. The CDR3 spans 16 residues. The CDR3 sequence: CASSERHQGTNEKLFF. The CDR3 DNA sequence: TGTGCCAGCAGTGAAAGGCATCAGGGAACTAATGAAAAACTGTTTTTT.

Here the CDR3 reads CASSSRQGANTQYF. The DNA for the CDR3 is TGTGCCAGCAGCTCACGACAGGGGGCGAATACGCAGTATTTT. The chain uses TRBV11-1 and TRBJ2-3, with 10 bases lining up with TRBD1. CDR1 and CDR2 (germline): SGHAT, FQDESV (reference sequence). CDR3 length: 14 amino acids. Trimming removed 4 bases from V and 7 bases from J; junction bases left unmatched: 5. The full variable domain, in which reference TRBV11-1 and TRBJ2-3 provide the parts outside the CDR3, is EAEVAQSPRYKITEKSQAVAFWCDPISGHATLYWYRQILGQGPELLVQFQDESVVDDSQLPKDRFSAERLKGVDSTLKIQPAELGDSAMYLCASSSRQGANTQYFGPGTRLTVL.

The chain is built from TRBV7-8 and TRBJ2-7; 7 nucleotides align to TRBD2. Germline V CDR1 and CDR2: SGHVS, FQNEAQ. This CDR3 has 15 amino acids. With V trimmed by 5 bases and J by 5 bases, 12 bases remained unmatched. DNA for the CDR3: TGTGCCAGCAGCCGGGCCGGGACTATGGCCAACGAGCAGTACTTC. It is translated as CASSRAGTMANEQYF.

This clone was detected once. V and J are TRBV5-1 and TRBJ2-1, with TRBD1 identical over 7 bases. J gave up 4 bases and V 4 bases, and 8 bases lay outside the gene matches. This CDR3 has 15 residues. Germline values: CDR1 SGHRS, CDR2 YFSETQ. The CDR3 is CASSPGTDFYNEQFF. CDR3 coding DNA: TGCGCCAGCAGCCCCGGGACAGATTTTTACAATGAGCAGTTCTTC.

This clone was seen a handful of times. The CDR3 here is CASSPQGAAEAFF. Here the CDR3 DNA reads TGTGCCAGCAGCCCACAGGGGGCGGCTGAAGCTTTCTTT. The V call is TRBV7-9, the J call TRBJ1-1, with 9 bases matching TRBD1. With V trimmed by 5 bases and J by 6 bases, 4 bases remained unmatched. Germline V gene lookup returns CDR1 SEHNR and CDR2 FQNEAQ (reference sequence). CDR3 length equals 13 residues.

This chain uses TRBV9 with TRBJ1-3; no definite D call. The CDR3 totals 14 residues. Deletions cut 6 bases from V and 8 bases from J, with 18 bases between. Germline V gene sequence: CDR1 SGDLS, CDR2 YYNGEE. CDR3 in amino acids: CASTKKPTQDTIYF. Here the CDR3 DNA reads TGTGCCAGCACCAAAAAACCGACCCAAGACACCATATATTTT.

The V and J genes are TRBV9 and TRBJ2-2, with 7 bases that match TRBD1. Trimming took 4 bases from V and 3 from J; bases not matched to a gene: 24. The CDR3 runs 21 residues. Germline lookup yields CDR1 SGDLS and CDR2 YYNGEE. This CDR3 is CASSTRGTALVNPPYTGELFF. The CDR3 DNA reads TGTGCCAGCAGCACAAGAGGGACAGCCCTGGTCAACCCACCTTACACCGGGGAGCTGTTTTTT.

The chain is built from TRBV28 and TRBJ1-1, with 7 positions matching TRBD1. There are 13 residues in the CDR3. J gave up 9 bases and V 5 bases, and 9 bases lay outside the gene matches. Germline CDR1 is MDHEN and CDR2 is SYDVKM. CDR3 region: CASSPTGWEKAFF. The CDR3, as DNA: TGTGCCAGCAGTCCGACAGGGTGGGAAAAAGCTTTCTTT.

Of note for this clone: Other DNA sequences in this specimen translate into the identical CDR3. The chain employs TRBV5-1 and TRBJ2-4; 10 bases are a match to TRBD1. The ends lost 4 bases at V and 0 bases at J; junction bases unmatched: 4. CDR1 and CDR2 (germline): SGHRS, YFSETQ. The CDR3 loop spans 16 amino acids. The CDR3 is CASSPGQGLAKNIQYF. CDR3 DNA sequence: TGCGCCAGCAGCCCGGGACAGGGGTTAGCCAAAAACATTCAGTACTTC.

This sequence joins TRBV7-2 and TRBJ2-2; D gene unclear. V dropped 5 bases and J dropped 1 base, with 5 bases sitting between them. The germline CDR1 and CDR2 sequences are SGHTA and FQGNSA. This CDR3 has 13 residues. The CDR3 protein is CASSTRNTGELFF. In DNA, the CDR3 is TGTGCCAGCAGCACGAGGAACACCGGGGAGCTGTTTTTT.

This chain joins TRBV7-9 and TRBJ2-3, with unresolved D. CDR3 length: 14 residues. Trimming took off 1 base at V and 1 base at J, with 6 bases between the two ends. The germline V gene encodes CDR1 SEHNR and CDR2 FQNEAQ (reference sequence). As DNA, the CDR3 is TGTGCCAGCAGCTTAGGACATCGCACAGATACGCAGTATTTT. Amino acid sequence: CASSLGHRTDTQYF. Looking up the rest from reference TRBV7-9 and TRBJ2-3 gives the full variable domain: DTGVSQNPRHKITKRGQNVTFRCDPISEHNRLYWYRQTLGQGPEFLTYFQNEAQLEKSRLLSDRFSAERPKGSFSTLEIQRTEQGDSAMYLCASSLGHRTDTQYFGPGTRLTVL.

The CDR3 here is CASSWRVPGELFF. Here the CDR3 DNA reads TGCGCCAGCAGCTGGAGGGTTCCCGGGGAGCTGTTTTTT. V usage is TRBV5-1 and J usage is TRBJ2-2; weak D call: TRBD2 (6 bases). From germline, CDR1 is SGHRS and CDR2 YFSETQ. The CDR3 runs to 13 residues. V dropped 3 bases and J dropped 6 bases, with 9 bases sitting between them.

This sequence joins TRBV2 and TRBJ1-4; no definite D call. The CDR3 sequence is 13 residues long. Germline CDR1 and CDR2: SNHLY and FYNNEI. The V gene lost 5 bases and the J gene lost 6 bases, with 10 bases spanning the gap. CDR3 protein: CASSNRAYEKLFF. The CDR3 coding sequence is TGTGCCAGCAGTAACAGAGCCTATGAAAAACTGTTTTTT.

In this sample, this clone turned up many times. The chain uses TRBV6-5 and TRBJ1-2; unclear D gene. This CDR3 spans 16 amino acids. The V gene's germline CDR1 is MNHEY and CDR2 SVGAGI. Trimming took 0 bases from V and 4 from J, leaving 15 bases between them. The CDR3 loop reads CASSYSPLSGGYGYTF. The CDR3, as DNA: TGTGCCAGCAGTTACTCGCCGTTGTCAGGCGGCTATGGCTACACCTTC.